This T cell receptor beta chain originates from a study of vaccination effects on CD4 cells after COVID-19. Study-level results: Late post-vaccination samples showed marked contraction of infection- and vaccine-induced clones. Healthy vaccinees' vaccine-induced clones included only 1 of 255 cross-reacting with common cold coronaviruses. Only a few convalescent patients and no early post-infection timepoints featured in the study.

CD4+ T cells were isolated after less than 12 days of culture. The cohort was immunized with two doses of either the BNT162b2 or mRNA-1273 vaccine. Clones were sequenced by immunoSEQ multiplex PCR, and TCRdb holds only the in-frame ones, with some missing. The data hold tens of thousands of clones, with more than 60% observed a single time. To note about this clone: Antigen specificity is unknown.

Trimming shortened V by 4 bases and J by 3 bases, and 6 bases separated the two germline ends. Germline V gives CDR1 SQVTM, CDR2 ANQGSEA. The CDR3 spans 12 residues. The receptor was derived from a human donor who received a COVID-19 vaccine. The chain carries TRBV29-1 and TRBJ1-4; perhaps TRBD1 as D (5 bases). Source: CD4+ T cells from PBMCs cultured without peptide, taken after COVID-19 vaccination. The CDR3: CSVGGANEKLFF. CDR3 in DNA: TGCAGCGTTGGGGGGGCTAATGAAAAACTGTTTTTT.